Presented here are 27 T cell receptor beta chains from one specimen sequenced in a study of glioma-infiltrating T cells after dendritic cell vaccination. Assay: immunoSEQ multiplex PCR; the TCRdb copy retains only in-frame clones and omits some. The profile shows tens of thousands of clones, roughly 91% of them singletons. Time point of the sample: after dendritic cell vaccination, including at tumor progression/relapse. Sequencing used blood, obtained after dendritic cell vaccination. All receptors derive from a human donor with glioblastoma.

V is TRBV15 and J is TRBJ2-3; a possible D gene is TRBD2 (5 bases). There are 16 residues in the CDR3. Trimming pared 0 bases from V and 0 bases from J, leaving 10 bases between. CDR1 is LNHNV and CDR2 is YYDKDF in the germline V gene (reference sequence). The CDR3 protein is CATSRDRRPSTDTQYF. The CDR3 DNA sequence: TGTGCCACCAGCAGAGATCGGAGGCCTAGCACAGATACGCAGTATTTT.

The rearrangement links TRBV6-5 to TRBJ2-7, with D tentatively TRBD1 (5 bases). V was clipped by 5 bases and J by 7 bases, with 15 bases between them. This CDR3 is built from 13 residues. Germline-derived CDR1 and CDR2 are MNHEY and SVGAGI. The CDR3 nucleotides read TGTGCCAGCAGTGCCCTCACAGGAAATGAGCAGTACTTC. Translating it yields CASSALTGNEQYF.

The rearrangement uses TRBV13 and TRBJ2-1; D is possibly TRBD2 (6 bases). Germline V gene data show CDR1 as PRHDT and CDR2 as FYEKMQ (reference sequence). This CDR3 spans 14 amino acids. V lost 6 bases to trimming and J lost 0 bases, with 9 bases between them. The CDR3: CASSIGSSYNEQFF. In DNA, the CDR3 is TGTGCCAGCAGTATCGGGAGCTCCTACAATGAGCAGTTCTTC.

J is TRBJ1-5 and V is TRBV11-2; 9 bases align to TRBD1. The CDR3 loop spans 17 amino acids. The V gene's germline CDR1 is SGHAT and CDR2 FQNNGV. V lost 3 bases to trimming and J lost 2 bases; unmatched junction nucleotides: 8. The CDR3 here is CASSFGTGYGGNQPQHF. CDR3 in DNA: TGTGCCAGCAGCTTCGGGACAGGGTACGGTGGCAATCAGCCCCAGCATTTT.

The CDR3 loop reads CASTPWTGGTEAFF. CDR3 DNA: TGTGCCAGTACCCCTTGGACAGGGGGCACTGAAGCTTTCTTT. This chain uses TRBV19 with TRBJ1-1; 10 nucleotides align to TRBD1. CDR3 length: 14 residues. CDR1 and CDR2 from the germline V gene are LNHDA and SQIVND (reference sequence). V gave up 7 bases and J gave up 4 bases; unmatched junction bases: 6. The full variable domain, with the rest looked up from reference TRBV19 and TRBJ1-1, is DGGITQSPKYLFRKEGQNVTLSCEQNLNHDAMYWYRQDPGQGLRLIYYSQIVNDFQKGDIAEGYSVSREKKESFPLTVTSAQKNPTAFYLCASTPWTGGTEAFFGQGTRLTVV.

The rearrangement joins TRBV4-1 to TRBJ2-7; 9 bases are a match to TRBD1. This CDR3 contains 16 residues. The germline V gene has CDR1 MGHRA and CDR2 YSYEKL. The V and J ends lost 0 bases and 2 bases, in that order; junction bases with no gene match: 5. The CDR3 DNA follows: TGCGCCAGCAGCCAAGATTGGACAGGGGATCCCTACGAGCAGTACTTC. Translated: CASSQDWTGDPYEQYF.

The V call is TRBV25-1, the J call TRBJ2-2; perhaps TRBD1 as D (5 bases). The CDR3 loop spans 14 amino acids. Trimming removed 2 bases at V and 7 bases at J, with 11 bases between. Germline CDR1 and CDR2: MGHDK and SYGVNS. CDR3 in amino acids: CASSEGASYGELFF. CDR3 in DNA: TGTGCCAGCAGTGAAGGGGCTAGTTACGGGGAGCTGTTTTTT.

The chain employs TRBV5-1 and TRBJ2-6; a weak D match, TRBD1 (6 bases). Trimming shortened V by 2 bases and J by 2 bases, and 11 bases separated the two germline ends. CDR3 size: 16 residues. Germline assignment: CDR1 SGHRS and CDR2 YFSETQ. This CDR3 is CASSLKQGPGANVLTF. Here the CDR3 DNA reads TGCGCCAGCAGCTTAAAACAGGGCCCTGGGGCCAACGTCCTGACTTTC.

The CDR3 DNA follows: TGTGCCAGCAGTTTAGTCCCCGACAATGAGCAGTTCTTC. Translation gives CASSLVPDNEQFF. This rearrangement joins TRBV28 to TRBJ2-1; D remains unclear. Trimming shortened V by 2 bases and J by 5 bases, and 7 bases separated the two germline ends. Germline V CDR1 and CDR2: MDHEN, SYDVKM. The CDR3 loop spans 13 amino acids.

The chain employs TRBV2 and TRBJ2-1; 13 nucleotides agree with TRBD2. Trimming cost V 2 bases and J 8 bases; bases outside gene matches: 18. The CDR3 contains 20 residues. CDR1 is SNHLY and CDR2 is FYNNEI in the germline V gene. CDR3 sequence: CASSEIPGLAGVSTADEQFF. In DNA, the CDR3 is TGTGCCAGCAGTGAAATCCCCGGACTAGCGGGGGTTTCTACGGCGGATGAGCAGTTCTTC. The complete variable domain, with remaining parts taken from reference TRBV2 and TRBJ2-1, reads EPEVTQTPSHQVTQMGQEVILRCVPISNHLYFYWYRQILGQKVEFLVSFYNNEISEKSEIFDDQFSVERPDGSNFTLKIRSTKLEDSAMYFCASSEIPGLAGVSTADEQFFGPGTRLTVL.

The chain combines TRBV5-1 with TRBJ2-7; 9 nucleotides match TRBD2. Germline V gene lookup returns CDR1 SGHRS and CDR2 YFSETQ. The J segment lost 6 bases and the V segment lost 5 bases, leaving 9 bases of the junction unmatched. CDR3 length: 14 amino acids. CDR3 nucleotides: TGCGCCAGCAGTTTGAGGGCGGGGGGGGCCGAGCAGTACTTC. It codes for CASSLRAGGAEQYF.

This clone was seen more than once but under ten times. V is TRBV4-1 and J is TRBJ1-1, with TRBD1 matching 9 bases. The V segment lost 4 bases and the J segment 1 base; nucleotides outside the gene matches: 13. CDR1 MGHRA and CDR2 YSYEKL come from the germline V gene. CDR3 length: 18 residues. The chain's CDR3 is CASSLPGTGMKTNTEAFF. The CDR3 DNA sequence: TGCGCCAGCAGCCTACCTGGGACAGGGATGAAGACGAACACTGAAGCTTTCTTT.

This chain links TRBV5-3 with TRBJ1-5; D ambiguous. TRBV5-3 is placed among ORFs of uncertain function. Trimming removed 3 bases from V and 0 bases from J, with 7 bases in between. The CDR3 runs 14 residues. The CDR3 DNA reads TGTGCCAGAAGCTCCGGGATTAGCAATCAGCCCCAGCATTTT. Its protein is CARSSGISNQPQHF.

V and J are TRBV4-2 and TRBJ2-3, with 13 bases aligning to TRBD2. The CDR3 loop spans 15 amino acids. Unmatched junction bases numbered 3, after V lost 4 bases and J lost 5 bases. CDR1 LGHNA and CDR2 YNFKEQ come from the germline V gene. CDR3 DNA: TGTGCCAGCAGCCGAGGACTAGCGGGGGAAGATACGCAGTATTTT. Its protein is CASSRGLAGEDTQYF.

The chain employs TRBV4-2 and TRBJ2-1; 8 bases align to TRBD2. This CDR3 comprises 17 residues. V trimming: 2 bases; J trimming: 1 base; junction bases outside the gene matches: 7. The germline V gene has CDR1 LGHNA and CDR2 YNFKEQ. CDR3 DNA sequence: TGTGCCAGCAGCCAATATGCCGCTAGCGGGTCCTACAATGAGCAGTTCTTC. Protein sequence: CASSQYAASGSYNEQFF.

The chain carries TRBV18 and TRBJ1-6, with 7 bases matching TRBD1. CDR3 size: 14 residues. J gave up 4 bases and V 5 bases, and 2 bases lay outside the gene matches. Germline CDR1 is KGHSH and CDR2 is LQKENI. CDR3 region: CASSWTGYNSPLHF. The CDR3 DNA sequence: TGTGCCAGCTCATGGACAGGTTATAATTCACCCCTCCACTTT. The entire variable domain, with the rest obtained from reference TRBV18 and TRBJ1-6, is as follows: NAGVMQNPRHLVRRRGQEARLRCSPMKGHSHVYWYRQLPEEGLKFMVYLQKENIIDESGMPKERFSAEFPKEGPSILRIQQVVRGDSAAYFCASSWTGYNSPLHFGNGTRLTVT.

The gene calls are TRBV11-2 and TRBJ2-1; the D is unclear. V lost 5 bases and J 0 bases, leaving 17 bases between the germline ends. The CDR3 extends over 17 amino acids. Per the germline V gene, CDR1 is SGHAT and CDR2 is FQNNGV. DNA for the CDR3: TGTGCCAGCAGCCAACGTCGGGTACTCAGCTCCTACAATGAGCAGTTCTTC. Translation gives CASSQRRVLSSYNEQFF.

V usage is TRBV7-2 and J usage is TRBJ2-7; 7 nucleotides align to TRBD2. CDR1 is SGHTA and CDR2 is FQGNSA in the germline V gene. J was trimmed by 3 bases and V by 2 bases; bases with no gene match: 4. CDR3 length: 14 amino acids. This CDR3 is CASSLYSGRYEQYF. CDR3 bases: TGTGCCAGCAGCTTATATAGCGGGCGCTACGAGCAGTACTTC.

The chain has TRBV6-1 and TRBJ2-5, with D possibly TRBD1 on 6 matching bases. The V end lost 2 bases, the J end lost 4 bases, and 11 bases lay between the germline ends. Germline V gene data show CDR1 as MNHNS and CDR2 as SASEGT. This CDR3 is built from 14 residues. CDR3 amino acids: CASSETTGGETQYF. CDR3 sequence (DNA): TGTGCCAGCAGTGAAACGACAGGCGGAGAGACCCAGTACTTC.

This clone has more than one count but fewer than ten. The chain couples TRBV4-1 to TRBJ2-1, with 9 bases lining up with TRBD1. V dropped 1 base and J dropped 13; count of bases not matched to a gene: 11. This CDR3 has 15 amino acids. Per the germline V gene, CDR1 is MGHRA and CDR2 is YSYEKL. The DNA for the CDR3 is TGCGCCAGCAGCCAAGGACTTTCTACAGGGGGCAAACAGTTCTTC. Amino acid sequence: CASSQGLSTGGKQFF.

The chain recombines TRBV19 with TRBJ1-2, with TRBD1 matching over 10 bases. The junction had 7 bases not matched to a gene; V was cut back by 4 bases and J by 8 bases. The CDR3 has 14 residues. From germline, CDR1 is LNHDA and CDR2 SQIVND (reference sequence). CDR3 loop: CASSTRDRGLGYTF. The CDR3 nucleotides read TGTGCCAGTAGTACCCGGGACAGGGGTCTGGGCTACACCTTC.

V gene TRBV21-1 combines with J gene TRBJ1-1; TRBD1, the table's D call, was not compared with the DNA. TRBV21-1 constitutes a pseudogene. The length of the CDR3 is 14 residues. The CDR3, as DNA: TGTGCCAGCAGCGTCCGGGACACACACACTGAAGCTTTCTTT. It codes for CASSVRDTHTEAFF.

DNA of the CDR3: TGTGCCATCAGTGGCGGGACAGGTAAAGGGAGTGAGCAGTTCTTC. Translation gives CAISGGTGKGSEQFF. The rearrangement uses TRBV10-3 and TRBJ2-1; 8 bases agree with TRBD1. CDR1 and CDR2 from the germline V gene are ENHRY and SYGVKD. The junction had 11 bases not matched to a gene; V was cut back by 4 bases and J by 9 bases. The CDR3 is 15 amino acids.

This sequence joins TRBV5-1 and TRBJ2-5; D perhaps matches TRBD1 (5 bases). Per the germline V gene, CDR1 is SGHRS and CDR2 is YFSETQ. The CDR3 length is 14 residues. V lost 1 base and J lost 4, with 11 bases in between. CDR3 amino acids: CASSLNPGPETQYF. The CDR3, as DNA: TGCGCCAGCAGCTTGAATCCAGGGCCAGAGACCCAGTACTTC.

This chain joins TRBV9 and TRBJ2-3, with 7 bases identical to TRBD2. The germline V gene encodes CDR1 SGDLS and CDR2 YYNGEE. J was trimmed by 1 base and V by 4 bases; bases with no gene match: 6. CDR3 length: 15 amino acids. CDR3 protein: CASSRGGSGTDTQYF. The CDR3 DNA follows: TGTGCCAGCAGCCGCGGGGGTAGCGGCACAGATACGCAGTATTTT.

V is TRBV21-1 and J is TRBJ1-4. TRBV21-1 has pseudogene status. The CDR3 covers 16 residues. The CDR3 loop is CASSPRGGTTNEKLFF. The CDR3 DNA reads TGTGCCAGCAGCCCGAGGGGGGGGACAACTAATGAAAAACTGTTTTTT.

This rearrangement joins TRBV12-5 to TRBJ1-4; D call uncertain. Germline CDR1 reads LGHNT; CDR2 reads FRNRAP. The length of the CDR3 is 14 residues. V was pared by 5 bases and J by 2 bases, with 9 bases between. In nucleotides, the CDR3 is TGTGCTAGTGGTCGGGGTGCGACTAATGAAAAACTGTTTTTT. Translating it yields CASGRGATNEKLFF.